This TCR beta chain was captured by sequencing in a study of OX40 agonist ivuxolimab in advanced cancers. The CDR3 length is 15 residues. Germline loops: CDR1 SGHTA, CDR2 FQGNSA. The junction had 7 bases not matched to a gene; V was cut back by 5 bases and J by 3 bases. Produced via immunoSEQ multiplex PCR; TCRdb's table is partial and in-frame only. Found here are 45,000 to 60,000 clones, approximately 92% of them singletons; the top ten hold around 25%. Sequences were derived from CD4+ or CD8+ T cells sorted from blood, sampled in a trial of the OX40 agonist ivuxolimab. This clonotype originated in an adult with an advanced solid tumor such as melanoma, head and neck, liver or kidney cancer. The rearrangement joins TRBV7-2 to TRBJ2-7; 10 nucleotides match TRBD1. The CDR3 protein is CASSTGTGVYYEQYF. The DNA of the CDR3 is TGTGCCAGCAGCACCGGGACAGGGGTATACTACGAGCAGTACTTC.